The 26 T cell receptor beta chains in this list originate from one sample, sequenced in a study of post-analysis software for immune sequencing data. No antigen is known for these receptors. Study conclusions and caveats: About five TRBV segments appeared more often in patients than in controls, and TRBV5-6, TRBV5-1 and TRBV20-1 were among these.

Unique molecular identifiers were present in the TCR beta cDNA libraries. TCRdb independently ran MiXCR on the PCR reads; one entry per CDR3 protein. Here the sample spans roughly 650,000 distinct CDR3 sequences, 59% being singletons. Sequencing was performed on blood. All receptors come from a girl aged 2 to 10 with multiple sclerosis.

This clonotype turned up a few times. The genes are TRBV11-2 and TRBJ2-3; D uncertain. V lost 6 bases and J lost 8, with 9 bases in between. In germline, CDR1 is SGHAT, CDR2 FQNNGV. The CDR3 has 11 amino acids. CDR3 DNA: TGTGCCAGCAGGTCGTTTAGTACGCAGTATTTT. It codes for CASRSFSTQYF.

This chain joins TRBV6-8 and TRBJ1-2; a weak D match, TRBD1 (6 bases). The CDR3 is 16 amino acids. Between the trimmed V and J ends, which lost 4 bases and 2 bases, there was a span of 17 bases. Per germline, CDR1 MNHGY and CDR2 SAAAGT. CDR3 residues: CASSLTPGHPNYGYTF. The CDR3 DNA is TGTGCCAGCAGTTTAACTCCGGGACACCCAAACTATGGCTACACCTTC.

The rearrangement links TRBV20-1 to TRBJ2-5, with 7 bases that match TRBD2. This CDR3 spans 16 amino acids. The J segment lost 5 bases and the V segment lost 7 bases, leaving 19 bases of the junction unmatched. Per germline, CDR1 DFQATT and CDR2 SNEGSKA (reference sequence). CDR3 DNA sequence: TGCAGTGTACCACCCCTCTCCGCGGGACTATGGGAGACCCAGTACTTC. It codes for CSVPPLSAGLWETQYF.

In the case of this clonotype: At one end, the junction sequence differs from germline, possibly due to a read error. The genes are TRBV27 and TRBJ2-1, with D uncertain. CDR3 length: 15 amino acids. The V gene's germline CDR1 is MNHEY and CDR2 SMNVEV (reference sequence). CDR3 DNA sequence: TGCGCCAGCAGTTTAACGGTGGGGTCGCACAATGAGCAGTTCTTC. This sequence encodes CASSLTVGSHNEQFF.

The CDR3 reads CAISEGRAGEKLFF. The CDR3 DNA is TGTGCCATCAGTGAAGGCAGGGCTGGGGAAAAACTGTTTTTT. The chain employs TRBV10-3 and TRBJ1-4; tentative D call: TRBD1 (5 bases). Germline CDR1 and CDR2: ENHRY and SYGVKD. Trimming took 3 bases from V and 8 from J, leaving 13 bases between them. This CDR3 is 14 amino acids long.

This clonotype was picked up a small number of times. The genes are TRBV29-1 and TRBJ1-2; D is unresolved. CDR1 is SQVTM and CDR2 is ANQGSEA in the germline V gene. The CDR3 runs 14 residues. V lost 0 bases, J lost 4 bases, and 12 bases lay in between. The CDR3 DNA follows: TGCAGCGTTGAAGAAGGTGACAAATCCTATGGCTACACCTTC. Translated: CSVEEGDKSYGYTF.

The V and J genes are TRBV7-2 and TRBJ2-7, with 7 bases matching TRBD1. The closer fit of TRBJ2-5 to the DNA end suggests the J call may be wrong. The CDR3 totals 15 residues. Per the germline V gene, CDR1 is SGHTA and CDR2 is FQGNSA. The DNA of the CDR3 is TGTGCCAGCAGCACCCGACAGGGCTTCGGGGAGACCCAGTACTTC. Translating gives CASSTRQGFGETQYF.

V and J are TRBV7-2 and TRBJ1-2, with D possibly TRBD1 on 6 matching bases. Trimming removed 3 bases at V and 3 bases at J, with 23 bases between. CDR1 and CDR2 from the germline V gene are SGHTA and FQGNSA. The CDR3 sequence is 18 residues long. The CDR3 DNA follows: TGTGCCAGCAGCTTTCGAGCCAGCAGGGCAGGGGTGGACTATGGCTACACCTTC. The encoded protein is CASSFRASRAGVDYGYTF.

The V gene is TRBV6-5, the J gene TRBJ1-1; 12 positions match TRBD1. V was pared by 5 bases and J by 4 bases, with 5 bases of the junction left unmatched. CDR1 and CDR2 (germline): MNHEY, SVGAGI. The CDR3 spans 15 residues. CDR3 nucleotides: TGTGCCAGCAGTAGGGACAGGGGGCCGAGCACTGAAGCTTTCTTT. It translates to CASSRDRGPSTEAFF.

This clonotype has just a few counts. The CDR3 DNA sequence: TGTGCCAGCAGCCCTGGACTAGCGGGGGGTTCCTTCGGGGAGACCCAGTACTTC. Translation gives CASSPGLAGGSFGETQYF. The chain joins TRBV5-4 to TRBJ2-7; 14 bases map to TRBD2. Matching the DNA end better, TRBJ2-5 makes the J call doubtful. Germline lookup yields CDR1 SGHNT and CDR2 YYREEE (reference sequence). The CDR3 length is 18 residues.

The chain couples TRBV12-3 or TRBV12-4 to TRBJ2-5; 7 bases line up with TRBD2. The J segment lost 3 bases and the V segment lost 2 bases, leaving 6 bases of the junction unmatched. This CDR3 is built from 15 residues. The CDR3 region is CASSLISAGEETQYF. CDR3 coding DNA: TGTGCCAGCAGTTTAATTTCGGCGGGAGAAGAGACCCAGTACTTC.

The chain has TRBV29-1 and TRBJ1-2, with 8 bases fitting TRBD1. This CDR3 is 13 amino acids long. CDR1 is SQVTM, CDR2 ANQGSEA, per germline. Trimming took 2 bases from V and 3 from J; bases not matched to a gene: 2. The CDR3 here is CSVENRGDYGYTF. The CDR3 DNA follows: TGCAGCGTTGAAAACAGGGGGGACTATGGCTACACCTTC.

This clonotype came up a few times. V gene TRBV6-6 combines with J gene TRBJ2-7, with 9 bases that match TRBD2. This CDR3 is built from 16 residues. Germline lookup yields CDR1 MNHNY and CDR2 SVGAGI (reference sequence). With 5 bases clipped from V and 6 bases from J, the junction kept 14 bases outside the gene matches. The CDR3 DNA is TGTGCCAGCAGTCTAAGCTTGGGTAGCGGGAGAGGCGAGCAGTACTTC. Translation: CASSLSLGSGRGEQYF.

The chain couples TRBV20-1 to TRBJ2-5, with TRBD1 matching 7 bases. The CDR3 extends over 17 amino acids. With 4 bases clipped from V and 1 base from J, the junction kept 15 bases outside the gene matches. Germline V gives CDR1 DFQATT, CDR2 SNEGSKA (reference sequence). The CDR3 coding sequence is TGCAGTGCTACAACAGGGGAGTGGTGGATGGGCCAAGAGACCCAGTACTTC. Translated, it gives CSATTGEWWMGQETQYF.

The chain links TRBV12-3 or TRBV12-4 to TRBJ2-7; 10 bases agree with TRBD1. The better agreement between TRBJ2-5 and the DNA end casts doubt on the J call. The CDR3 runs 14 residues. The CDR3 spells CASRRQGAFETQYF. DNA for the CDR3: TGTGCCAGCAGGCGACAGGGGGCGTTCGAGACCCAGTACTTC.

V usage is TRBV2 and J usage is TRBJ2-1, with D tentatively TRBD2 (6 bases). This CDR3 comprises 14 residues. Germline loops: CDR1 SNHLY, CDR2 FYNNEI. Trimming left V 7 bases short and J 9 bases short, with 19 bases between. The CDR3 spells CASTEGRLQGEQFF. CDR3 DNA: TGTGCCAGCACGGAGGGCCGTCTTCAGGGTGAGCAGTTCTTC.

This clonotype was observed a few times. The chain links TRBV6-5 to TRBJ1-6; 7 bases are a match to TRBD1. CDR1 MNHEY and CDR2 SVGAGI come from the germline V gene. The CDR3 spans 17 residues. J gave up 5 bases and V 0 bases, and 7 bases lay outside the gene matches. The CDR3 spells CASSYSGQGVNNSPLHF. The CDR3 region has the DNA TGTGCCAGCAGTTACTCCGGGCAGGGGGTTAATAATTCACCCCTCCACTTT.

The V and J genes are TRBV11-2 and TRBJ2-7; D is unresolved. CDR3 length: 13 residues. V was cut by 2 bases and J by 2 bases, with 7 bases left in between. Looked up from germline, CDR1 is SGHAT and CDR2 is FQNNGV. The CDR3 reads CASSLNFPYEQYF. The CDR3 DNA is TGTGCCAGCAGCTTAAACTTCCCCTACGAGCAGTACTTC.

The chain carries TRBV15 and TRBJ2-1; perhaps D is TRBD1 or TRBD2 (5 bases each). There are 15 residues in the CDR3. Germline V gene sequence: CDR1 LNHNV, CDR2 YYDKDF (reference sequence). Trimming took off 2 bases at V and 3 bases at J, with 11 bases between the two ends. The DNA for the CDR3 is TGTGCCACCAGCAGAAGAGGGCAGGGCTACAATGAGCAGTTCTTC. Translated: CATSRRGQGYNEQFF.

The chain joins TRBV20-1 to TRBJ2-5; the D gene is possibly TRBD2 (5 bases). V lost 3 bases to trimming and J lost 4 bases, with 15 bases between them. Germline V gene lookup returns CDR1 DFQATT and CDR2 SNEGSKA (reference sequence). The CDR3 spans 14 residues. The CDR3 DNA follows: TGCAGTGCTAGCCCTTTCACTAGTGGAGAGACCCAGTACTTC. Translated: CSASPFTSGETQYF.

The chain employs TRBV18 and TRBJ2-3, with TRBD1 as a possible D gene (7 bases). V lost 2 bases and J lost 2, with 14 bases in between. Germline loops: CDR1 KGHSH, CDR2 LQKENI. This CDR3 region has 16 residues. The CDR3 DNA reads as TGTGCCAGCTCACCATTGAGCAGGGGGGACACAGATACGCAGTATTTT. Encoded protein: CASSPLSRGDTDTQYF.

This clonotype has a handful of counts. The chain uses TRBV9 and TRBJ1-2; a possible D gene is TRBD1 (5 bases). V dropped 3 bases and J dropped 7 bases, with 16 bases sitting between them. The CDR3 consists of 14 residues. The germline V gene has CDR1 SGDLS and CDR2 YYNGEE. The CDR3 loop is CASSGGTGNSGYTF. CDR3 nucleotide sequence: TGTGCCAGCAGCGGAGGGACGGGGAATTCTGGCTACACCTTC.

This clonotype was counted only a few times. The CDR3 bases are TGTGCCAGCAGCGGGCGACTAGCGGGGTCGCAAGAGACCCAGTACTTC. Translating it yields CASSGRLAGSQETQYF. The chain has TRBV9 and TRBJ2-5; 11 bases fit TRBD2. CDR1 is SGDLS and CDR2 is YYNGEE in the germline V gene. CDR3 length equals 16 residues. J was trimmed by 2 bases and V by 3 bases; bases with no gene match: 6.

The V gene is TRBV10-3, the J gene TRBJ2-7; 12 positions agree with TRBD2. The CDR3 sequence is 15 residues long. CDR1 ENHRY and CDR2 SYGVKD come from the germline V gene. J was trimmed by 4 bases and V by 8 bases; bases with no gene match: 9. CDR3 coding DNA: TGTGCCATCGGAACGACTAGCGGGAGATTTTACGAGCAGTACTTC. Its protein product is CAIGTTSGRFYEQYF.

The chain carries TRBV27 and TRBJ1-2; 7 bases are shared with TRBD1. The J segment lost 2 bases and the V segment lost 2 bases, leaving 5 bases of the junction unmatched. Per germline, CDR1 MNHEY and CDR2 SMNVEV (reference sequence). The CDR3 covers 15 residues. The CDR3 nucleotides are TGTGCCAGCAGTTTAGCCGGGACAGTAAACTATGGCTACACCTTC. It specifies CASSLAGTVNYGYTF.

V and J are TRBV10-3 and TRBJ2-3; D unclear. The V gene lost 0 bases and the J gene lost 5 bases, with 3 bases spanning the gap. From germline, CDR1 is ENHRY and CDR2 SYGVKD. This CDR3 has 12 residues. The CDR3 loop is CAISESVDTQYF. The DNA for the CDR3 is TGTGCCATCAGTGAGTCGGTAGATACGCAGTATTTT.